The rows below give T cell receptor beta chains drawn from one sample of a study of T cells expressing NK-cell markers. One entry per CDR3 protein, without DNA, is what TCRdb gives after re-calling the 5' RACE reads. The record lists roughly 150,000 distinct CDR3 sequences, of which the ten most abundant hold around 20%. Material for sequencing was blood T cells: a sorted CD56 or NKG2C T cell subset, CD4+ or CD8+ T cells, or bulk PBMC T cells (not recorded which). The origin of the receptors is a man aged 18-75 years in good health. CDR3s include the opening cysteine and the closing phenylalanine or tryptophan. Each record gives: J gene, V gene, CDR3 protein.

J: TRBJ2-3
V: TRBV12-3/TRBV12-4
CDR3: CASSSSGETTDTQYF

J: TRBJ2-1
V: TRBV10-3
CDR3: CAISIVLAGTYNEQFF

J: TRBJ2-2
V: TRBV6-1
CDR3: CASTEFAWTEIYYTGELFF

J: TRBJ1-2
V: TRBV29-1
CDR3: CSVYTGLGGYTF

J: TRBJ2-3
V: TRBV5-5
CDR3: CASTLGPTKDTQYF

J: TRBJ1-1
V: TRBV19
CDR3: CASNRQGGSAFF

J: TRBJ2-7
V: TRBV19
CDR3: CASSIIRQGLYEQYF

J: TRBJ1-6
V: TRBV2
CDR3: CASTGVSGVYNSPLHF

J: TRBJ1-5
V: TRBV7-8
CDR3: CASSPGVYSNQPQHF

J: TRBJ1-3
V: TRBV4-1
CDR3: CASSQDSPTGAGNTIYF

J: TRBJ2-7
V: TRBV5-1
CDR3: CASSLPARSGASDEQYF